This T cell receptor beta chain was sequenced during a study of regulatory T cells in long-lasting Graves disease. Assembly of TCR beta libraries relied on iRepertoire HTBI primers together with Arm-PCR of CDR3 regions. TCRdb reanalysed the multiplex PCR reads using MiXCR and keeps one entry per CDR3 protein. Here the sample spans hundreds of thousands of distinct CDR3 sequences, 15% to 20% being singletons. The time point was: newly diagnosed GD, antithyroid drugs for less than 3 months. RNA from PBMCs was the source of the TCR library. These data are also associated with another study on T cells in Graves' hyperthyroidism and ophthalmopathy. That source adds: The definition of stable Graves' hyperthyroidism was no ophthalmopathy progression within 18 months.

Sequenced here: peripheral blood mononuclear cells (PBMCs), sampled at new diagnosis, from a patient treated with antithyroid drugs. This clonotype originated in a man aged 18 to 29 with Graves disease.

CDR3 residues: CASSSPGQGATDTQYF. In DNA form, the CDR3 reads TGTGCCAGCAGCTCCCCCGGACAGGGGGCAACAGATACGCAGTATTTT. The chain recombines TRBV5-4 with TRBJ2-3; 11 bases agree with TRBD1. CDR3 size: 16 residues. Germline V gene sequence: CDR1 SGHNT, CDR2 YYREEE (reference sequence). V dropped 3 bases and J dropped 3; count of bases not matched to a gene: 6. The whole variable domain, filled in from reference TRBV5-4 and TRBJ2-3, reads ETGVTQSPTHLIKTRGQQVTLRCSSQSGHNTVSWYQQALGQGPQFIFQYYREEENGRGNFPPRFSGLQFPNYSSELNVNALELDDSALYLCASSSPGQGATDTQYFGPGTRLTVL.